The T cell receptor beta chain under discussion was sequenced for a study of shared clonotypes between healthy human individuals. Turning to the study itself: The donors, a couple of women and three men, were aged 18 to 49.

Clones were read by immunoSEQ multiplex PCR, and TCRdb kept only the in-frame ones, dropping some. This sample has some 2,400,000 clones, with almost 96% found just once. Findings and limits, study-wide: Relative to memory subsets, naive subsets generally showed larger estimated richness. Sampling involved blood alone; tissue repertoires likely differ. It was anticipated that sequencing depth would influence how many clonotypes donors shared.

Germline V gives CDR1 WSHSY, CDR2 SAAADI. This CDR3 has 13 residues. V was pared by 8 bases and J by 4 bases, with 8 bases of the junction left unmatched. Of note for this clone: Its cognate antigen is unknown.

The receptor's source is a young man in good health. The material sequenced was naive CD4+ T cells sorted from blood. This sample's subset: CD45RA+ positively selected. This chain joins TRBV10-2 and TRBJ2-7; 7 bases agree with TRBD2. The CDR3 reads CASSAGVTYEQYF. In DNA, the CDR3 is TGCGCCAGCTCGGCGGGGGTTACGTACGAGCAGTACTTC.